This paragraph covers one T cell receptor (beta chain) sequence. The antigen remains unidentified. This entry is derived from a study of CD8+ T cells in alopecia areata. Study context: Each of the treated patients was given oral tofacitinib, 5 to 10 mg twice daily, for moderate-to-severe alopecia areata. Whole-study findings and limits: Normal skin's resident alphabeta T cells are sequenced alongside lesional scalp T cells.

Alopecia areata patients provided lesional scalp punch biopsies and peripheral blood, both collected for the study. Reverse transcription of extracted RNA yielded cDNA, which provided the sequencing template. The method was immunoSEQ multiplex PCR; TCRdb's version includes in-frame clones alone and lacks a portion of them. The profile covers under 250,000 clones, with approximately 52% appearing a single time and approximately 0.5% taken by the ten largest. In germline, CDR1 is SGHNT, CDR2 YYREEE (reference sequence). V was trimmed by 0 bases and J by 6 bases, leaving 11 bases between them. CDR3 size: 14 residues.

This receptor was taken from a human donor with alopecia areata. The rearrangement links TRBV5-4 to TRBJ2-3; tentatively, D is TRBD2 (5 bases). Sample: CD4+ T cells sorted from blood, taken at week 0. The DNA of the CDR3 is TGTGCCAGCAGCTTGGGGGCCCGGACTGATACGCAGTATTTT. Translated: CASSLGARTDTQYF. Based on the CDR3 plus reference TRBV5-4 and TRBJ2-3, the full variable domain is ETGVTQSPTHLIKTRGQQVTLRCSSQSGHNTVSWYQQALGQGPQFIFQYYREEENGRGNFPPRFSGLQFPNYSSELNVNALELDDSALYLCASSLGARTDTQYFGPGTRLTVL.